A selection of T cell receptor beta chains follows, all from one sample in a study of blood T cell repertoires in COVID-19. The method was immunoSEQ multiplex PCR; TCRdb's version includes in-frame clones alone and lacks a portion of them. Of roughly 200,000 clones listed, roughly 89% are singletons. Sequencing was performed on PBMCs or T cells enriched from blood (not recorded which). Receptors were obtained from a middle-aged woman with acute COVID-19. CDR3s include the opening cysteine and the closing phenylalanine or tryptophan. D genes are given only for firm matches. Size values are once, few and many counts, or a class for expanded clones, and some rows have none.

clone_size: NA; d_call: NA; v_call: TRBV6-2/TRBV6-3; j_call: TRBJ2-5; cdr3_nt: TGTGCCAGCAGTTATCACCTTGGATCAGGAGAGACCCAGTACTTC; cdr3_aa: CASSYHLGSGETQYF
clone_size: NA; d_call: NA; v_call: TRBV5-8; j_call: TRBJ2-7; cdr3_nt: TGTGCCAGCAGCCCCCCTGTCTACGAGCAGTACTTC; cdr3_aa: CASSPPVYEQYF
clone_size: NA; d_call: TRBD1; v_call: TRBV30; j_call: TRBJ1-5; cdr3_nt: TGTGCCTGGAGTGTACCAACAGGGGTTAGCAATCAGCCCCAGCATTTT; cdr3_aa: CAWSVPTGVSNQPQHF
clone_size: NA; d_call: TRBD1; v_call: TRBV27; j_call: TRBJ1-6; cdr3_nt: TGTGCCAGCAGTTTATGGACAGGGGCGCGTTCACCCCTCCACTTT; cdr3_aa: CASSLWTGARSPLHF
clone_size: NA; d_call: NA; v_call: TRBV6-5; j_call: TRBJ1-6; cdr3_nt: TGTGCCAGCGCTGAGAGCTCCTATAATTCACCCCTCCACTTT; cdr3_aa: CASAESSYNSPLHF
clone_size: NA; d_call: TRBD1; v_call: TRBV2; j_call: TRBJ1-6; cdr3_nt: TGTGCCAGCAGGGACAGGGACAGTTTAAATTCACCCCTCCACTTT; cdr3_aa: CASRDRDSLNSPLHF
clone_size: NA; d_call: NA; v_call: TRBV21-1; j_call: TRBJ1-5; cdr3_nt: TGTGCCAGCAGCAAAGTGAGGGTTTGCAATCAGCCCCAGCATTTT; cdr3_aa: CASSKVRVCNQPQHF
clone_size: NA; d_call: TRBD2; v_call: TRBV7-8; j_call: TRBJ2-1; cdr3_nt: TGTGCCAGCAGCTTAGCAGGGACTAGCGGGAGTCTCCTACGGGATGAGCAGTTCTTC; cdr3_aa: CASSLAGTSGSLLRDEQFF
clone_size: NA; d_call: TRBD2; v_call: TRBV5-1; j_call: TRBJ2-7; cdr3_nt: TGCGCCAGCAGCTTGGTGGCGGGAGGGCCATACGAGCAGTACTTC; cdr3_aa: CASSLVAGGPYEQYF
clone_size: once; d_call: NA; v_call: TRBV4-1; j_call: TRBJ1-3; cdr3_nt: TGCGCCAGCAGCCAGATTGGGGCTGAAAACACCATATATTTT; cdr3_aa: CASSQIGAENTIYF
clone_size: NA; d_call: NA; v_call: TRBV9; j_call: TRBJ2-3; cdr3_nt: TGTGCCAGCAGCTCTCGAGGGAGCGGTAATACAGATACGCAGTATTTT; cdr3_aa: CASSSRGSGNTDTQYF
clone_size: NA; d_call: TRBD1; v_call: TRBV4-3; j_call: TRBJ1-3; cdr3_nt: TGCGCCAGCAGCCAATGGGACAGGAGTGGAAACACCATATATTTT; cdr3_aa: CASSQWDRSGNTIYF
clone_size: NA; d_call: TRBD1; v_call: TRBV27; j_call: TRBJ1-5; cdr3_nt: TGTGCCAGCAGTTTATTACAGGGGGCTCAGCCCCAGCATTTT; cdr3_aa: CASSLLQGAQPQHF
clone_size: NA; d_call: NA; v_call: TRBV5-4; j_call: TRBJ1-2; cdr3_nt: TGTGCCAGCAGCGGGTCGGAGGGCTACACCTTC; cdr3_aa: CASSGSEGYTF
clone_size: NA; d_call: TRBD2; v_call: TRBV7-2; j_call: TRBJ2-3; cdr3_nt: TGTGCCAGCAGCTTAGCGTTCAGCGGGAGTTCTTCGGATACGCAGTATTTT; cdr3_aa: CASSLAFSGSSSDTQYF
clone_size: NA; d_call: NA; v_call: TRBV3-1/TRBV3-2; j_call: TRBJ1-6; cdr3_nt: TGTGCCAGCAGCCTGGGGACACCGAGCTCCTATAATTCACCCCTCCACTTT; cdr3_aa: CASSLGTPSSYNSPLHF
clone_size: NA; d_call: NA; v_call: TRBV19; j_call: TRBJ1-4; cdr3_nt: TGTGCCAGCCCCCGTAGGGGGAGAGTTGAAAAACTGTTTTTT; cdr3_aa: CASPRRGRVEKLFF
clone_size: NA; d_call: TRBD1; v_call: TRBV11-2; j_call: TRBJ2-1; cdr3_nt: TGTGCCAGCAGCGTAGGGGGACAGGGGTGGTACAATGAGCAGTTCTTC; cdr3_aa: CASSVGGQGWYNEQFF
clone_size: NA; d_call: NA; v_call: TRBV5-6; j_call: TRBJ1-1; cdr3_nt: TGTGCCAGCAGCTTCGGAGGGTTGGGGACTGAAGCTTTCTTT; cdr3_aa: CASSFGGLGTEAFF
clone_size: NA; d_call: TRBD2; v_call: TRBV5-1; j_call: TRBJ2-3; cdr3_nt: TGCGCCAGCAGCTTGAGCGGGGGGGCACGAGATACGCAGTATTTT; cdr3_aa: CASSLSGGARDTQYF
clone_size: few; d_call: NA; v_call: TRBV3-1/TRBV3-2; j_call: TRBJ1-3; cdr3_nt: TGTGCCAGCAGCCAAGGGGTGGGGGCAACTGGAAACACCATATATTTT; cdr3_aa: CASSQGVGATGNTIYF
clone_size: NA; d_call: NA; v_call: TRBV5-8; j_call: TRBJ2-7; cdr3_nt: TGTGCCAGCAGCTCCTATGGAGGGGGCTCGGACGAGCAGTACTTC; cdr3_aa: CASSSYGGGSDEQYF
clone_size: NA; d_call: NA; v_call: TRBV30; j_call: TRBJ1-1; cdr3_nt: TGTGCCTGGAGGGTAGGGAGGAACGCTGAAGCTTTCTTT; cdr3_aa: CAWRVGRNAEAFF
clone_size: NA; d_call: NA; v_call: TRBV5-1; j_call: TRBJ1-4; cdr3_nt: TGCGCCAGCAGAAAGAGAACAGCCTCTAATGAAAAACTGTTTTTT; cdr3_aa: CASRKRTASNEKLFF
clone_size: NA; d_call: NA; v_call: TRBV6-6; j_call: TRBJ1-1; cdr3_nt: TGTGCCAGCAGTTACTCAGGGCAGGGTAGGACTGAAGCTTTCTTT; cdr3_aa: CASSYSGQGRTEAFF
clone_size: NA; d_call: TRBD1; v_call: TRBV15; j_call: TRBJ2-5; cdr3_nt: TGTGCCACCAGCAGAATCGACAGGGAGCGGGAGACCCAGTACTTC; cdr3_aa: CATSRIDRERETQYF
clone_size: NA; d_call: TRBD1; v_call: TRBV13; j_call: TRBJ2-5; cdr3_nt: TGTGCCAGCAGCACCGGGACAGTCCAAGAGACCCAGTACTTC; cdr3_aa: CASSTGTVQETQYF
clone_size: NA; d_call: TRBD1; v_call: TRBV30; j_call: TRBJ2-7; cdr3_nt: TGTGCCTGGAGGCCCCAGGGGGCCCCCTCCTACGAGCAGTACTTC; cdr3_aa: CAWRPQGAPSYEQYF
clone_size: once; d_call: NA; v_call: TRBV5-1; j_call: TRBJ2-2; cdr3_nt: TGCGCCAGCAGCTTGGTTGGAGGCGGGGAGCTGTTTTTT; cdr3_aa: CASSLVGGGELFF
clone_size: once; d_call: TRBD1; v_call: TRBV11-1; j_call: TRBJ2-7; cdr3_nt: TGTGCCAGCAGCTTAGGGGCCGGGACAGCCTACGAGCAGTACTTC; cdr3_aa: CASSLGAGTAYEQYF
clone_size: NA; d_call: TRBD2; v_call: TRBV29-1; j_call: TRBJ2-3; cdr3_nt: TGCAGCGTAGGACTAGCGGGGCGCACAGATACGCAGTATTTT; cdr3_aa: CSVGLAGRTDTQYF
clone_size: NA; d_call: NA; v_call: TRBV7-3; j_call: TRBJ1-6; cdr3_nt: TGTGCCAGCAGCCAGTCGGGATCAAATTCACCCCTCCACTTT; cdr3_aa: CASSQSGSNSPLHF
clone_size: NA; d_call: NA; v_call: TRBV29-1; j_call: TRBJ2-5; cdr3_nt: TGCAGCGTTGACTACTCAGGCCAGACCCAGTACTTC; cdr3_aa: CSVDYSGQTQYF
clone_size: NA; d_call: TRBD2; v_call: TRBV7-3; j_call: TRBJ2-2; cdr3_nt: TGTGCCAGCAGCTTAATGGCGGGGGGCGCAGGCACCGGGGAGCTGTTTTTT; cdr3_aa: CASSLMAGGAGTGELFF
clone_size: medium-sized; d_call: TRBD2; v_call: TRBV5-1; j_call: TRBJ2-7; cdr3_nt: TGCGCCAGCAGCCCGGAGGTTCTAGCGGGAGGCTACGAGCAGTACTTC; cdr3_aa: CASSPEVLAGGYEQYF
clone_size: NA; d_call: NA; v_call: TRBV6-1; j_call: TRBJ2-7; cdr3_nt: TGTGCCAGCAGTGAATGGGGCCTACCTGACAACGGTGGCTACGAGCAGTACTTC; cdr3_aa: CASSEWGLPDNGGYEQYF
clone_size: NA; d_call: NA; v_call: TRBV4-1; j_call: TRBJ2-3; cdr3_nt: TGCGCCAGCAGCCAAGACTTAATTGCAGATACGCAGTATTTT; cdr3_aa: CASSQDLIADTQYF
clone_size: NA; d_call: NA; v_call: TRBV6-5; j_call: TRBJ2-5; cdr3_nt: TGTGCCAGCAGTTACACCCGGGATGGAAAGACCCAGTACTTC; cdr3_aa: CASSYTRDGKTQYF
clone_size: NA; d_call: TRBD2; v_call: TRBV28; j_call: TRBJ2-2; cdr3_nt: TGTGCCAGCACCCCAGGACTAGCGGGGACCGGGGAGCTGTTTTTT; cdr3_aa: CASTPGLAGTGELFF
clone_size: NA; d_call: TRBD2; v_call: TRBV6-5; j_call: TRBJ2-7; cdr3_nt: TGTGCCAGCAGTTACTGGGGGGGGAAGGGCGAGCAGTACTTC; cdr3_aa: CASSYWGGKGEQYF
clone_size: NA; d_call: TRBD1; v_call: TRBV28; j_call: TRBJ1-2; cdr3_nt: TGTGCCAGCAGTTTCGGACAGGGGCCTCAATCCTATGGCTACACCTTC; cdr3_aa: CASSFGQGPQSYGYTF
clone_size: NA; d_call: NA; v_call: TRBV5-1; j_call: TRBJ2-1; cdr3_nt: TGCGCCAGCAGCCCGTCCCGGGACATTTACAATGAGCAGTTCTTC; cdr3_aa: CASSPSRDIYNEQFF
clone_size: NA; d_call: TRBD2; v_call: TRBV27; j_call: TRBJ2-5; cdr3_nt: TGTGCCAGCAGGGGGACTAGCGGGGTTCGGGAGACCCAGTACTTC; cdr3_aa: CASRGTSGVRETQYF
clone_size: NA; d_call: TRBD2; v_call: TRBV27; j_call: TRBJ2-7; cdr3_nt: TGTGCCAGCGGGTCGCGGGGGTACCCCTACGAGCAGTACTTC; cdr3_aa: CASGSRGYPYEQYF
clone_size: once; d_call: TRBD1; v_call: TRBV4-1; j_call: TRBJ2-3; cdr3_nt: TGCGCCAGCAGCCAGCAAGGGGGGACAGGAACGCAGTATTTT; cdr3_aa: CASSQQGGTGTQYF
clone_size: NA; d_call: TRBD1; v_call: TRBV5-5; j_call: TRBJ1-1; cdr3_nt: TGTGCCAGCAGCTTGGGGACAGGCGTACCGCGGACTGAAGCTTTCTTT; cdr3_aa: CASSLGTGVPRTEAFF
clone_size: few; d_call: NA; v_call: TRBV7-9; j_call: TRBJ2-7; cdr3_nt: TGTGCCAGCAGGGGGGCCTTCTACGAGCAGTACTTC; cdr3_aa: CASRGAFYEQYF
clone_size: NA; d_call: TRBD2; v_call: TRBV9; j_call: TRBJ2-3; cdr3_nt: TGTGCCAGCAGCGTAGGGGACTACCTCACAGATACGCAGTATTTT; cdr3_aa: CASSVGDYLTDTQYF
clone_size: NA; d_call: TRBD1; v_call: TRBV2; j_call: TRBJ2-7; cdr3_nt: TGTGCCAGCAGTGGGGGTGGGACAGGGGCCGACGAGCAGTACTTC; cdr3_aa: CASSGGGTGADEQYF
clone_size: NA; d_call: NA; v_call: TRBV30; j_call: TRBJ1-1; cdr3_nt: TGTGCCTGGAGTCCGGTGAGCACTGAAGCTTTCTTT; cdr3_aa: CAWSPVSTEAFF
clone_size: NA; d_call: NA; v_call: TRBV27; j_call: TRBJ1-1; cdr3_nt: TGTGCCAGCAGGCCAGGTGGGGCGAACACTGAAGCTTTCTTT; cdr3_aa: CASRPGGANTEAFF
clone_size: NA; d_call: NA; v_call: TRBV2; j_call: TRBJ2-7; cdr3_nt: TGTGCCAGCAGATGGGACTCCAACTCCTACGAGCAGTACTTC; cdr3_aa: CASRWDSNSYEQYF
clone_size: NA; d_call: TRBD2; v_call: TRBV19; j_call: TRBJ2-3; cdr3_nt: TGTGCCAGTATCAGGGCGGCGGGGGGCCAGAACACAGATACGCAGTATTTT; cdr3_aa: CASIRAAGGQNTDTQYF
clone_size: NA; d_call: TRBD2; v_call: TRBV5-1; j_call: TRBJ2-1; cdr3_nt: TGCGCCAGCAGCTTCCCAGGGACTAGCGGGGGGAGTTTTTACAATGAGCAGTTCTTC; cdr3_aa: CASSFPGTSGGSFYNEQFF
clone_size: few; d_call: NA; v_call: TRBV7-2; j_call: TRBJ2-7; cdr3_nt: TGTGCCAGCAGCTTACGAGGCGAGCAGTACTTC; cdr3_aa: CASSLRGEQYF
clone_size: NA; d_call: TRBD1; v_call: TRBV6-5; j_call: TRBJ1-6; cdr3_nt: TGTGCCAGCAGTTCTGACAGGGGGAATTCACCCCTCCACTTT; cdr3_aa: CASSSDRGNSPLHF
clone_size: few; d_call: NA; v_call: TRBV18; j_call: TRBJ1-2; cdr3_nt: TGTGCCAGCTCACCTCGGACAGATAACCTGTATGGCTACACCTTC; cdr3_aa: CASSPRTDNLYGYTF
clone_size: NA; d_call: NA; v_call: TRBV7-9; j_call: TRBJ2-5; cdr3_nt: TGTGCCAGCAGCTTAGGCTTCCTAGAACAAGAGACCCAGTACTTC; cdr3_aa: CASSLGFLEQETQYF
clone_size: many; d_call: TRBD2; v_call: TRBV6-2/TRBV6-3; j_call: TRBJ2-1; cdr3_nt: TGTGCCAGCAGTTACTCGCCCCCTAGCGGGATCTACAATGAGCAGTTCTTC; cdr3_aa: CASSYSPPSGIYNEQFF